This T cell receptor beta chain was recorded in a study of shared clonotypes between healthy human individuals. The overall study: The plates for each donor numbered three CD4 naive, three CD4 memory, two CD8 naive and one CD8 memory. Study results and limitations: As a rule, naive subsets had a larger estimated richness than memory subsets.

Samples underwent the assay at deep level. Repertoires were generated with immunoSEQ multiplex PCR, while TCRdb's copy carries only in-frame clones and drops some. The repertoire consists of about 2 million clones, with 85% to 95% occurring once and the leading ten covering 1.1%. This CDR3 comprises 14 residues. The germline V and J ends were trimmed by 0 bases and 11 bases, with 16 bases remaining between them. CDR1 is GTSNPN and CDR2 is SVGIG in the germline V gene (reference sequence). On this clone: The target antigen is unknown.

Cells designated naive CD8 were CD45RO-negative and were positively selected for CCR7, with terminally differentiated effector memory CD45RA+ cells excluded. Specimen: naive CD8+ T cells sorted from blood. The TCR comes from a man between 18 and 29 years old in good health. V usage is TRBV30 and J usage is TRBJ1-4, with D possibly TRBD1 on 6 matching bases. The CDR3 nucleotides read TGTGCCTGGAGTGTAGGACAGCCCGATGGTAAACTGTTTTTT. This encodes CAWSVGQPDGKLFF.